This note documents a single TCR beta chain sequence. These data originate in a study of OX40 agonist ivuxolimab in advanced cancers. Some clones are missing from TCRdb's copy, which holds only in-frame ones; the method was immunoSEQ multiplex PCR. The data contain 75,000 to 100,000 clones, around nine tenths of them singletons. Germline assignment: CDR1 LNHNV and CDR2 YYDKDF (reference sequence). The CDR3 extends over 16 amino acids. V gave up 5 bases and J gave up 2 bases; unmatched junction bases: 6. Individuals having autoimmune disease history or systemic immunosuppression were not enrolled. Baseline was the first blood sampling point, followed by cycle 4 day 1 and cycle 7 day 1.

This receptor was obtained from an adult with an advanced solid tumor such as melanoma, head and neck, liver or kidney cancer. This chain joins TRBV15 and TRBJ2-7, with 13 positions matching TRBD2. The sample in question was CD4+ or CD8+ T cells sorted from blood, obtained in a trial of the OX40 agonist ivuxolimab. The DNA of the CDR3 is TGTGCCACCAGCCCCGGACTAGCGGGAGTCACCTACGAGCAGTACTTC. Amino acids: CATSPGLAGVTYEQYF.